This entry concerns a single TCR beta chain. Its antigen is currently unknown. The CDR3 sequence is 14 residues long. TCR beta was sequenced from blood CD8+ and CD4+ T cells. TEMRA cells were FACS-enriched, with CD8+ and CD4+ T cells isolated negatively. These data belong to a study of CD8 T cells in Susac syndrome. General observations from the study: The study conceded that its TCR sequencing and HLA analysis involved relatively few individuals.

Reverse transcription of roughly 0.5 to 1 ug RNA used random hexamers. The immunoSEQ assay covered 54 Vbeta and 13 Jbeta segments for CDR3. Via MiXCR, TCRdb re-called the immunoSEQ multiplex PCR reads, giving one row per CDR3 protein. The sample has fewer than 150,000 distinct CDR3 sequences, under 95% seen once. The sequenced sample consisted of CD8+ T cells from PBMCs. This receptor was identified in a human donor with multiple sclerosis. V usage is TRBV21-1 and J usage is TRBJ1-2. TRBV21-1 is an annotated pseudogene. The CDR3 here is CASNLGGYNYGYTF. CDR3 DNA sequence: TGTGCCAGCAACCTAGGAGGGTATAACTATGGCTACACCTTC.